The sequence of this TCR beta chain was determined in a study of vaccination effects on CD4 cells after COVID-19. This clone showed up just a few times. Its antigen remains unidentified. Upon completion of approximately ten days in culture, CD4+ T cells were isolated. The participants, recipients of two vaccine doses, got either BNT162b2 or mRNA-1273. Days 3 and 7 saw half the medium replaced with IL-2 medium. This CDR3 region has 14 residues. CDR1 is MNHEY and CDR2 is SVGAGI in the germline V gene. Trimming left V 7 bases short and J 6 bases short, with 13 bases between. Here immunoSEQ multiplex PCR was the method, and the copy in TCRdb shows in-frame clones only, minus some. The sample shows 37,000 or so clones, more than 65% of them seen only once. Study findings and constraints: Few convalescent patients were studied, and early post-infection samples were lacking. Nearly all vaccine-induced clones in healthy recipients recognized only SARS-CoV-2. Marked contraction was observed in infection-induced and vaccine-induced clones late after vaccination.

Sequences were derived from CD4+ T cells from PBMCs cultured without peptide, sampled after COVID-19 vaccination. The clonotype comes from a human donor who received a COVID-19 vaccine. V gene TRBV6-5 combines with J gene TRBJ1-6; D unresolved. Here the CDR3 DNA reads TGTGCCAGCAATAGGGTCGGCCCTAATTCACCCCTCCACTTT. It yields the protein CASNRVGPNSPLHF.